This T cell receptor beta chain comes out of a study of control samples from healthy donors and cancer patients. Produced via immunoSEQ multiplex PCR; TCRdb's table is partial and in-frame only. The sample lists about 120,000 clones, over 90% occurring once. The V and J ends lost 6 bases and 0 bases respectively, with 11 bases between them. The CDR3 is made up of 14 amino acids. Germline V gene lookup returns CDR1 KGHSH and CDR2 LQKENI. The chain uses TRBV18 and TRBJ1-1; tentatively, D is TRBD1 (6 bases). The sequencing input was blood. This TCR was sampled from a man aged 25-40 years in good health. The CDR3 bases are TGTGCCAGCTCCCTTGGACAGTTGAACACTGAAGCTTTCTTT. This encodes CASSLGQLNTEAFF.